This T cell receptor beta chain was captured in a study of blood T cell repertoires in COVID-19. Study summary: The study drew acute and convalescent COVID-19 samples from the United States, Italy and Spain.

The CDR3 totals 14 residues. The V gene's germline CDR1 is SEHNR and CDR2 FQNEAQ (reference sequence). The V end was cut by 3 bases, the J end by 8 bases, with 13 bases between. Authors' data handling: Amplification of reference gene primers was used by the study to estimate nucleated cell counts. Assay used: immunoSEQ multiplex PCR; TCRdb lists only in-frame clones, some missing. From that table come the V and J calls and clone size; the DNA was used to work out D and trimming. The top ten clones hold roughly 1.5% of a sample with 59,000 or so clones, around 90% of them seen once. The chain recombines TRBV7-9 with TRBJ1-4; a weak D match, TRBD1 (6 bases). Source material: peripheral blood. The source of this sequence is a human donor in a cohort sampled during active COVID-19. The CDR3 DNA sequence: TGTGCCAGCAGCTTCCGGCTGGGGGCGGAAAAACTGTTTTTT. It encodes CASSFRLGAEKLFF. Drawing the rest from reference TRBV7-9 and TRBJ1-4, the complete variable domain is DTGVSQNPRHKITKRGQNVTFRCDPISEHNRLYWYRQTLGQGPEFLTYFQNEAQLEKSRLLSDRFSAERPKGSFSTLEIQRTEQGDSAMYLCASSFRLGAEKLFFGSGTQLSVL.